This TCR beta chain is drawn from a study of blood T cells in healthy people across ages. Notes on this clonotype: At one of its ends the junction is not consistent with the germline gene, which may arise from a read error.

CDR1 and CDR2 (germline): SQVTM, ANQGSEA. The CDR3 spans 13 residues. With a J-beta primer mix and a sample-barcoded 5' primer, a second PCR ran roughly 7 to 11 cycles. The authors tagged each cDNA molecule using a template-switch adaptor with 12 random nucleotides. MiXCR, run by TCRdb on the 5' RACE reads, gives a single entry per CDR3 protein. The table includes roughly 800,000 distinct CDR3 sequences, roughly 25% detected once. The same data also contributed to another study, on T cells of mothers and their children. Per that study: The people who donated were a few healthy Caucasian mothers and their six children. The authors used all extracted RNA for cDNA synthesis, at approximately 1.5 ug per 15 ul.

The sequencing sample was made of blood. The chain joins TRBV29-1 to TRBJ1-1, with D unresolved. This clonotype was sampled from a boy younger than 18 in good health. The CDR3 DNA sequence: TGCAGCGTTGAAGATCAAGAGAACACTGAAGCTTCCTTT. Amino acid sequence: CSVEDQENTEASF.